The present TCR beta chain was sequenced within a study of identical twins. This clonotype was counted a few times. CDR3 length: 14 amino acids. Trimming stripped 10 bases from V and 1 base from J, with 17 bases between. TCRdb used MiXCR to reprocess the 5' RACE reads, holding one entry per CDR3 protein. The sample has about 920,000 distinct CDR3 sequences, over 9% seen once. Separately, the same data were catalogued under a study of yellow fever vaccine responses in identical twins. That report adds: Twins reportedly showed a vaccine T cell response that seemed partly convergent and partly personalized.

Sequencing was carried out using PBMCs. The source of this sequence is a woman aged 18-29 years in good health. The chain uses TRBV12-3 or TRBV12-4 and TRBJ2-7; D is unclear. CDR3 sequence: CATSVADPSYEQYF. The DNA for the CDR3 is TGTGCCACCTCTGTCGCTGACCCTTCCTACGAGCAGTACTTC.